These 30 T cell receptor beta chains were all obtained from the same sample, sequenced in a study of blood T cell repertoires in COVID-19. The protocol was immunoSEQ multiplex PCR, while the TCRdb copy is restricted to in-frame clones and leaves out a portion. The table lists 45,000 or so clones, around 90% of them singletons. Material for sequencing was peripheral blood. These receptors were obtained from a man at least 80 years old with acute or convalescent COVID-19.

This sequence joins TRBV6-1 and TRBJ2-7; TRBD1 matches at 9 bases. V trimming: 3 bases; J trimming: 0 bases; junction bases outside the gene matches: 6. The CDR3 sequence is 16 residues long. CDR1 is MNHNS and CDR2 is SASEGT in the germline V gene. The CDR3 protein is CASSEPGQGYSYEQYF. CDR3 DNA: TGTGCCAGCAGTGAGCCGGGACAGGGATACTCCTACGAGCAGTACTTC.

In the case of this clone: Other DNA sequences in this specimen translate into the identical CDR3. For the CDR3, the DNA is TGTGCCAGTAGTTCGCAGGGGGGTCAGCCCCAGCATTTT. It translates to CASSSQGGQPQHF. The J gene is TRBJ1-5, the V gene TRBV19; 7 bases agree with TRBD1. Germline CDR1 is LNHDA and CDR2 is SQIVND (reference sequence). CDR3 size: 13 residues. Trimming cost V 5 bases and J 6 bases; bases outside gene matches: 4.

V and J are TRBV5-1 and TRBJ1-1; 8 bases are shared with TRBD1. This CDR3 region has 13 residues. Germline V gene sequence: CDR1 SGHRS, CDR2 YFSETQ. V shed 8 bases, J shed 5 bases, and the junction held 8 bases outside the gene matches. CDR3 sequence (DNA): TGCGCCAGTGCACAGGGGGAGGGTACTGAAGCTTTCTTT. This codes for CASAQGEGTEAFF.

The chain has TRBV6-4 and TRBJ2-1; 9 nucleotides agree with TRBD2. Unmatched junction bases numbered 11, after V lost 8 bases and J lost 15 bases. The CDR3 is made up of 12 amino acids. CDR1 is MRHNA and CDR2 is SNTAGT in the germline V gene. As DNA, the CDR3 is TGTGCCAGCTTGGCAGCGGGGGGTAAAATGTTCTTC. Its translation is CASLAAGGKMFF.

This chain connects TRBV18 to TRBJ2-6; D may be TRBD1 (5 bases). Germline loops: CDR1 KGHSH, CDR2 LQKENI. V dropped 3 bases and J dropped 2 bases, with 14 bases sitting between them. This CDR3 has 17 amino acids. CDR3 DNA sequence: TGTGCCAGCTCACCTCGCCAGGGTAGGACTGGGGCCAACGTCCTGACTTTC. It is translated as CASSPRQGRTGANVLTF.

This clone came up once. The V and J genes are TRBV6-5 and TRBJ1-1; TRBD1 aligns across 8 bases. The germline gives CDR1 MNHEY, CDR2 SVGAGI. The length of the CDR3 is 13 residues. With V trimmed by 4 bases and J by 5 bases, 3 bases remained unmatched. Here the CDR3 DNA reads TGTGCCAGCAGTTCACAGGGGGTAACTGAAGCTTTCTTT. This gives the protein CASSSQGVTEAFF.

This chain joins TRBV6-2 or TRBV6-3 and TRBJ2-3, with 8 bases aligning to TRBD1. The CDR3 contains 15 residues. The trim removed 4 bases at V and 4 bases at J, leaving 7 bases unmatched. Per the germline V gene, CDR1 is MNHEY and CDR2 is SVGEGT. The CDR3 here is CASSSRTGRSDTQYF. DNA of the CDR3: TGTGCCAGCAGTTCCCGGACAGGGAGGTCAGATACGCAGTATTTT.

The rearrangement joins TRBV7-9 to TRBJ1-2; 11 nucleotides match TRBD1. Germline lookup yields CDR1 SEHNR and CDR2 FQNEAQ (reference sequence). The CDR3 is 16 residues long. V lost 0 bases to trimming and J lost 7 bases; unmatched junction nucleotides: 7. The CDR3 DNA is TGTGCCAGCAGCTTAGCGGGACAGGGGGGTTCTGCTGGCTACACCTTC. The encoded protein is CASSLAGQGGSAGYTF. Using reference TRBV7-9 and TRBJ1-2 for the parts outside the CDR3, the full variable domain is DTGVSQNPRHKITKRGQNVTFRCDPISEHNRLYWYRQTLGQGPEFLTYFQNEAQLEKSRLLSDRFSAERPKGSFSTLEIQRTEQGDSAMYLCASSLAGQGGSAGYTFGSGTRLTVV.

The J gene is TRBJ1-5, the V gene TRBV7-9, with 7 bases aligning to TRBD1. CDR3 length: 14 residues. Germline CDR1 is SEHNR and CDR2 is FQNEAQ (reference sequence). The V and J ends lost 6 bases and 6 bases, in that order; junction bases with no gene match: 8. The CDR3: CASSLTGEGQPQHF. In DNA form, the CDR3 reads TGTGCCAGCAGTTTAACAGGGGAAGGTCAGCCCCAGCATTTT.

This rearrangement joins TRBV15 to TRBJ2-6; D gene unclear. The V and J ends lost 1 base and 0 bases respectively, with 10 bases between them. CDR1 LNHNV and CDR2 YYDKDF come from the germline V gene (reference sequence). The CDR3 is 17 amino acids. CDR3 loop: CATSRAPVGSGANVLTF. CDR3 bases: TGTGCCACCAGCAGAGCCCCTGTCGGCTCTGGGGCCAACGTCCTGACTTTC.

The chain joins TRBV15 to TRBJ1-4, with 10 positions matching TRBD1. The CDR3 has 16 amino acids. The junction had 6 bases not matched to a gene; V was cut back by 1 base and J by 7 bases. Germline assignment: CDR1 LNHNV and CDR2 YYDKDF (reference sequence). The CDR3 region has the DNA TGTGCCACCAGCAGAGTGGTGACAGGGGGCGTTGAAAAACTGTTTTTT. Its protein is CATSRVVTGGVEKLFF.

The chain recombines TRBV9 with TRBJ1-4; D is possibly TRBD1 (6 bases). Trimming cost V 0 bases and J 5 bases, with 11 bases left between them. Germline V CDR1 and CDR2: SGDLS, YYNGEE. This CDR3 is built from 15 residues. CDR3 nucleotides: TGTGCCAGCAGCGTAGATCCAGGGGAGAATGAAAAACTGTTTTTT. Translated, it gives CASSVDPGENEKLFF.

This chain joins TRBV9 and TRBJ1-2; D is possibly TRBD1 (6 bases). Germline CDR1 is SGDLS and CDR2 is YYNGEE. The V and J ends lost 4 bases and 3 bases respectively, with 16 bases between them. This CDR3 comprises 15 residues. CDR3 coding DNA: TGTGCCAGCAGCCTTCGACAGGATATTCACTATGGCTACACCTTC. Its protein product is CASSLRQDIHYGYTF.

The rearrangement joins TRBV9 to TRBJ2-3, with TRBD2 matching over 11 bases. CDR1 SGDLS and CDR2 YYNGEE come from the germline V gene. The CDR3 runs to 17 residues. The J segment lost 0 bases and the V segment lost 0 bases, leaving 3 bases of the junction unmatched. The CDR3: CASSVGLAGTSTDTQYF. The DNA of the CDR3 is TGTGCCAGCAGCGTAGGACTAGCGGGGACTAGCACAGATACGCAGTATTTT.

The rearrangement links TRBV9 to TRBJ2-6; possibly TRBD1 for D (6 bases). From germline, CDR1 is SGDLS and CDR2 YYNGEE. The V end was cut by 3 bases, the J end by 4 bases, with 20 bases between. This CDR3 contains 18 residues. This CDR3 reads CASSASLTTGSGANVLTF. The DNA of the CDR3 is TGTGCCAGCAGCGCCTCGCTAACCACAGGGTCAGGGGCCAACGTCCTGACTTTC. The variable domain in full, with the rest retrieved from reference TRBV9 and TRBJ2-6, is DSGVTQTPKHLITATGQRVTLRCSPRSGDLSVYWYQQSLDQGLQFLIQYYNGEERAKGNILERFSAQQFPDLHSELNLSSLELGDSALYFCASSASLTTGSGANVLTFGAGSRLTVL.

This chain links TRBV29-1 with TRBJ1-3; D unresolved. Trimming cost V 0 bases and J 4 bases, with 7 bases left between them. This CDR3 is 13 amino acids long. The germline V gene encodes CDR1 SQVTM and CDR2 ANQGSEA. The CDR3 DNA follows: TGCAGCGTTGAAGATGCCAGAGGAAACACCATATATTTT. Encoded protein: CSVEDARGNTIYF.

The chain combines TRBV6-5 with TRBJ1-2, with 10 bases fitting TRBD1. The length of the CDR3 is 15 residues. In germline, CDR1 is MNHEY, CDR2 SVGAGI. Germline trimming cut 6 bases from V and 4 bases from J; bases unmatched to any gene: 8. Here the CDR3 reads CASRATGGSTYGYTF. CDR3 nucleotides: TGTGCCAGCAGGGCGACAGGGGGCTCTACCTATGGCTACACCTTC.

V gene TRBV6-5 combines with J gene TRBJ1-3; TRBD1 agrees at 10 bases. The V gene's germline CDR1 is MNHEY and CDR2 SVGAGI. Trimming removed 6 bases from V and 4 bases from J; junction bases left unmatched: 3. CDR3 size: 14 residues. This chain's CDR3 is CASRATGGGNTIYF. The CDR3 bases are TGTGCCAGCAGGGCGACAGGGGGCGGAAACACCATATATTTT.

DNA of the CDR3: TGTGCCACCCAGCGAGTTGGGGCCGGGACCCAGTACTTC. Translating gives CATQRVGAGTQYF. The chain is built from TRBV2 and TRBJ2-5; possibly TRBD1 for D (5 bases). CDR1 SNHLY and CDR2 FYNNEI come from the germline V gene. The CDR3 sequence is 13 residues long. The V gene lost 10 bases and the J gene lost 7 bases, with 19 bases spanning the gap. Supplemented by reference TRBV2 and TRBJ2-5, the full variable domain reads EPEVTQTPSHQVTQMGQEVILRCVPISNHLYFYWYRQILGQKVEFLVSFYNNEISEKSEIFDDQFSVERPDGSNFTLKIRSTKLEDSAMYFCATQRVGAGTQYFGPGTRLLVL.

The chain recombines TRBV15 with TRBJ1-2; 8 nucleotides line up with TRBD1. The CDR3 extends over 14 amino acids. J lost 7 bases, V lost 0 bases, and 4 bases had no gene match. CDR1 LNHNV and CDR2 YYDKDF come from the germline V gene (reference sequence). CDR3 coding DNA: TGTGCCACCAGCAGAGAAAGACAGGGGATTGGCTACACCTTC. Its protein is CATSRERQGIGYTF. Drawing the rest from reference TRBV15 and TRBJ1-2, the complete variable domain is DAMVIQNPRYQVTQFGKPVTLSCSQTLNHNVMYWYQQKSSQAPKLLFHYYDKDFNNEADTPDNFQSRRPNTSFCFLDIRSPGLGDTAMYLCATSRERQGIGYTFGSGTRLTVV.

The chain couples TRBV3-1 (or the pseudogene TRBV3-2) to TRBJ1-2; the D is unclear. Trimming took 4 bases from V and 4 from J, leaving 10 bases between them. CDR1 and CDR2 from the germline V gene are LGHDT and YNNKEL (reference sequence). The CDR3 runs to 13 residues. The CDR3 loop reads CASSRDPGYGYTF. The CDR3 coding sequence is TGTGCCAGCAGCCGCGACCCGGGCTATGGCTACACCTTC.

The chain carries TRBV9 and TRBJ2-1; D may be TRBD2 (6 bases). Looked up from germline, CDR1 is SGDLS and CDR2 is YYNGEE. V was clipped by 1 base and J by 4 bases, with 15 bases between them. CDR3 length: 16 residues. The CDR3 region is CASSVSGGTAYNEQFF. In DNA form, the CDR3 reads TGTGCCAGCAGCGTATCCGGAGGGACGGCATACAATGAGCAGTTCTTC.

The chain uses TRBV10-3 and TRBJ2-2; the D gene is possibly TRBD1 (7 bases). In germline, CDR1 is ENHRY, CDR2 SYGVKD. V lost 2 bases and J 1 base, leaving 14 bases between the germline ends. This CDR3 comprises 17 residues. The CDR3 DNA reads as TGTGCCATCAGTGAGCCAGGGGGGTCGGAGAACACCGGGGAGCTGTTTTTT. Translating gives CAISEPGGSENTGELFF.

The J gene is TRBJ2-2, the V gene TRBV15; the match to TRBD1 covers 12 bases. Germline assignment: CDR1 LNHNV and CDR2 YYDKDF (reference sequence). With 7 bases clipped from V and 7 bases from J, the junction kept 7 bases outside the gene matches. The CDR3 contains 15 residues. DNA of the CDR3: TGTGCCACCAACCCGGGACAGGGGGCGATCGGGGAGCTGTTTTTT. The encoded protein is CATNPGQGAIGELFF.

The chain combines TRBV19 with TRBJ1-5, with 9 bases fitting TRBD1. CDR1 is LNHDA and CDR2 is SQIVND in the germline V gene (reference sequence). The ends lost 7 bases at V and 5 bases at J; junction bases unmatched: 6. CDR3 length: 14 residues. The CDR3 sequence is CASTIGTGHQPQHF. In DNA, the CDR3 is TGTGCCAGTACCATAGGGACAGGGCATCAGCCCCAGCATTTT.

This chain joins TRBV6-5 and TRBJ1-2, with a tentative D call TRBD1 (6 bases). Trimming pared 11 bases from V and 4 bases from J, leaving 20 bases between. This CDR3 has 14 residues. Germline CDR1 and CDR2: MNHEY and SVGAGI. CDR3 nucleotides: TGTGCCGGGAGAATTACAGGGTTTTCCTATGGCTACACCTTC. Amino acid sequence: CAGRITGFSYGYTF.

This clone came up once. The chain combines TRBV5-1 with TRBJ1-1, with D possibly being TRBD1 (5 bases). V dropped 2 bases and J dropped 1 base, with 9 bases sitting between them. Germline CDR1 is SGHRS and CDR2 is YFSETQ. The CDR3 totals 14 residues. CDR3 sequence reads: CASSFNQGNTEAFF. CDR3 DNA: TGCGCCAGCAGCTTTAACCAGGGGAACACTGAAGCTTTCTTT.

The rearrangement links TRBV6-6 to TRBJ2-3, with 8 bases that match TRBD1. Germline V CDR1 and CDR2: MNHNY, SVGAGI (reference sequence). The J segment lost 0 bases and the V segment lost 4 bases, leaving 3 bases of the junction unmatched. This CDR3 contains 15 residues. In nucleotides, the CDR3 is TGTGCCAGCAGTTCGACAGGGGCTAGCACAGATACGCAGTATTTT. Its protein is CASSSTGASTDTQYF.

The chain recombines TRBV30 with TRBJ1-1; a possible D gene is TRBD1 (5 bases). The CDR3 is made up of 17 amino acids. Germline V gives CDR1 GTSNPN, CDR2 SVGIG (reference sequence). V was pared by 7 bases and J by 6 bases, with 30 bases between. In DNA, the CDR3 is TGTGCCTTACTCCCCAGGGATAAAATCCCCTTAACTGCTGAAGCTTTCTTT. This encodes CALLPRDKIPLTAEAFF.

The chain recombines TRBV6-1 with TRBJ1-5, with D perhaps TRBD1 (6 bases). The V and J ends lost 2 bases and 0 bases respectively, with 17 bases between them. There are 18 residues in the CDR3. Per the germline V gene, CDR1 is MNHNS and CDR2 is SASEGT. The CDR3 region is CASSERRGRRYSNQPQHF. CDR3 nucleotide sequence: TGTGCCAGCAGTGAACGCAGGGGCAGAAGGTATAGCAATCAGCCCCAGCATTTT.